The 32 T cell receptor beta chains reported below all come from one sample, sequenced in a study of response to subunit inactivated influenza vaccine. From the RT-PCR reads, TCRdb called clonotypes with MiXCR, one entry per CDR3 protein. Among more than 550,000 distinct CDR3 sequences listed, over 9% were seen once. These same data were also listed under a study on T cells expressing NK-cell markers. That source adds: The authors generated TCR beta cDNA through 5'RACE template switching with UMIs.

Sequenced here: PBMCs from blood, sampled on the day of vaccination. These TCRs come from a man in his fifties or sixties who received an inactivated influenza vaccine.

This clonotype was seen a handful of times. This rearrangement joins TRBV15 to TRBJ2-3; 10 nucleotides line up with TRBD2. V lost 4 bases to trimming and J lost 3 bases; unmatched junction nucleotides: 4. Germline-derived CDR1 and CDR2 are LNHNV and YYDKDF (reference sequence). There are 15 residues in the CDR3. The chain's CDR3 is CATSTRTSGTDTQYF. DNA of the CDR3: TGTGCCACCAGCACTCGGACTAGCGGTACAGATACGCAGTATTTT.

At least ten counts were recorded for this clonotype. The genes are TRBV12-3 or TRBV12-4 and TRBJ1-2; no firm D call. Trimming took off 6 bases at V and 4 bases at J, with 12 bases between the two ends. This CDR3 region has 13 residues. The CDR3 reads CASSPSRVYGYTF. As DNA, the CDR3 is TGTGCCAGCAGCCCCTCCCGGGTCTATGGCTACACCTTC.

The J gene is TRBJ2-7, the V gene TRBV11-2; D is undetermined. The CDR3 runs 13 residues. The V gene lost 3 bases and the J gene lost 7 bases, with 13 bases spanning the gap. The germline CDR1 and CDR2 sequences are SGHAT and FQNNGV. The CDR3 is CASSFGYSGEQYF. Written as DNA, the CDR3 is TGTGCCAGCAGCTTTGGATATAGTGGGGAGCAGTACTTC.

The chain combines TRBV6-2 or TRBV6-3 with TRBJ2-5, with 9 nucleotides matching TRBD1. With 5 bases clipped from V and 0 bases from J, the junction kept 7 bases outside the gene matches. The CDR3 extends over 16 amino acids. The germline CDR1 and CDR2 sequences are MNHEY and SVGEGT. The CDR3 DNA is TGTGCCAGCAGTCTAGGGGGACAGGGTTACCAAGAGACCCAGTACTTC. Protein: CASSLGGQGYQETQYF.

This clonotype appeared a few times. This chain links TRBV6-1 with TRBJ1-3; maybe TRBD1 (5 bases). CDR3 length: 14 residues. Germline V gene lookup returns CDR1 MNHNS and CDR2 SASEGT. Trimming took off 7 bases at V and 2 bases at J, with 12 bases between the two ends. The DNA for the CDR3 is TGTGCCAGCATTCGGGGGATGACTGGAAACACCATATATTTT. This gives the protein CASIRGMTGNTIYF.

This chain uses TRBV6-5 with TRBJ1-2; D gene unclear. Deletions cut 4 bases from V and 2 bases from J, with 11 bases between. CDR1 and CDR2 from the germline V gene are MNHEY and SVGAGI. The CDR3 contains 14 residues. The CDR3 nucleotides are TGTGCCAGCAGTTTTGGTCCCGTAAACTATGGCTACACCTTC. Residues: CASSFGPVNYGYTF.

The rearrangement joins TRBV15 to TRBJ1-1, with D possibly being TRBD1 (5 bases). The germline V gene has CDR1 LNHNV and CDR2 YYDKDF (reference sequence). The CDR3 is 16 residues long. The V and J ends lost 5 bases and 1 base respectively, with 17 bases between them. The DNA for the CDR3 is TGTGCCACCAGCTTCCCTTGGGCAGGGACGAACACTGAAGCTTTCTTT. Protein sequence: CATSFPWAGTNTEAFF. The full variable domain, with the rest looked up from reference TRBV15 and TRBJ1-1, is DAMVIQNPRYQVTQFGKPVTLSCSQTLNHNVMYWYQQKSSQAPKLLFHYYDKDFNNEADTPDNFQSRRPNTSFCFLDIRSPGLGDTAMYLCATSFPWAGTNTEAFFGQGTRLTVV.

The sample holds a few counts of this clonotype. V and J are TRBV13 and TRBJ2-3; 10 nucleotides match TRBD2. In germline, CDR1 is PRHDT, CDR2 FYEKMQ (reference sequence). The CDR3 is made up of 16 amino acids. Losses at the gene ends were 6 bases for V and 6 bases for J; bases not matched to a gene: 12. As DNA, the CDR3 is TGTGCCAGCAGTACCAAGGGACTAGCGAGCCGGGATACGCAGTATTTT. Protein product: CASSTKGLASRDTQYF.

This clonotype was detected a few times. The chain recombines TRBV10-3 with TRBJ2-1; TRBD2 agrees at 11 bases. CDR1 and CDR2 (germline): ENHRY, SYGVKD. After removal of 10 bases from V and 4 bases from J, the junction contained 6 bases not matched to a gene. The CDR3 runs 14 residues. The CDR3 is CASRGTSGYNEQFF. DNA for the CDR3: TGTGCCAGCAGGGGGACTAGCGGTTACAATGAGCAGTTCTTC.

This clonotype showed up many times. The V and J genes are TRBV7-2 and TRBJ2-3, with a weak D call TRBD1 (5 bases). Germline V gene data show CDR1 as SGHTA and CDR2 as FQGNSA. With 5 bases removed from V and 2 bases from J, the gap between germline ends came to 11 bases. The CDR3 length is 14 residues. The DNA of the CDR3 is TGTGCCAGCAGCCAGGGTGGCTTCACAGATACGCAGTATTTT. Protein product: CASSQGGFTDTQYF.

This clonotype was counted a few times. The chain has TRBV7-2 and TRBJ2-2, with D perhaps TRBD1 (5 bases). Trimming took 2 bases from V and 7 from J, leaving 14 bases between them. This CDR3 spans 15 amino acids. The germline CDR1 and CDR2 sequences are SGHTA and FQGNSA. The CDR3 bases are TGTGCCAGCAGCTTAAGGGGCGCGGTCAACGGGGAGCTGTTTTTT. This codes for CASSLRGAVNGELFF.

At least ten counts were recorded for this clonotype. This chain joins TRBV20-1 and TRBJ2-1; D may be TRBD2 (6 bases). The CDR3 totals 14 residues. The V gene lost 5 bases and the J gene lost 8 bases, with 19 bases spanning the gap. The V gene's germline CDR1 is DFQATT and CDR2 SNEGSKA (reference sequence). CDR3 nucleotide sequence: TGCAGTGCTCCTTGGCGGGGCCCCAGCGATGAGCAGTTCTTC. It encodes CSAPWRGPSDEQFF.

This clonotype has more than one count but fewer than ten. The chain employs TRBV2 and TRBJ1-2, with D possibly matching TRBD1 (5 bases). CDR1 SNHLY and CDR2 FYNNEI come from the germline V gene. Trimming took 5 bases from V and 4 from J, leaving 17 bases between them. The CDR3 has 15 amino acids. The CDR3 nucleotides read TGTGCCAGCAGTACCCGGGGGAGCACACTCTATGGCTACACCTTC. Its protein is CASSTRGSTLYGYTF.

This rearrangement joins TRBV6-2 or TRBV6-3 to TRBJ2-5, with TRBD1 as a possible D gene (5 bases). The CDR3 runs to 14 residues. The V gene's germline CDR1 is MNHEY and CDR2 SVGEGT. The ends were cut back, 7 bases at V and 11 bases at J, with 23 bases in the middle. This chain's CDR3 is CASTSDNFNGAQYF. CDR3 nucleotide sequence: TGTGCCAGCACCTCGGACAACTTCAATGGGGCTCAGTACTTC.

This clonotype was observed a few times. The rearrangement uses TRBV2 and TRBJ2-1, with 8 positions matching TRBD1. Germline values: CDR1 SNHLY, CDR2 FYNNEI. V was clipped by 3 bases and J by 4 bases; unmatched bases: 5. CDR3 size: 15 residues. The CDR3 loop is CASSDRGQAYNEQFF. The CDR3 region has the DNA TGTGCCAGCAGTGACAGGGGACAGGCTTACAATGAGCAGTTCTTC.

The sample holds a few counts of this clonotype. V and J are TRBV18 and TRBJ2-6; 7 positions agree with TRBD1. The CDR3 runs 16 residues. Trimming cost V 3 bases and J 2 bases; bases outside gene matches: 4. The germline gives CDR1 KGHSH, CDR2 LQKENI. CDR3 residues: CASSPYGTAGANVLTF. In DNA, the CDR3 is TGTGCCAGCTCACCCTACGGGACAGCTGGGGCCAACGTCCTGACTTTC.

The rearrangement uses TRBV12-3 or TRBV12-4 and TRBJ2-5; tentatively, D is TRBD1 or TRBD2 (5 bases each). Trimming took 6 bases from V and 5 from J, leaving 22 bases between them. The CDR3 consists of 16 residues. The CDR3 bases are TGTGCCAGCAGGTGGGGGATTGGGGGTGATTTGGAGACCCAGTACTTC. Translation gives CASRWGIGGDLETQYF.

As to this clonotype: One base away lies a much larger clone, so this may be a sequencing read error. The CDR3 nucleotides are TGTGCCAGCAGTTACAGGGGAGGTTCCTACGAGCAGCACTTC. Its protein is CASSYRGGSYEQHF. V is TRBV6-5 and J is TRBJ2-7; tentatively, D is TRBD2 (6 bases). Germline CDR1 MNHEY, CDR2 SVGAGI. The CDR3 loop spans 14 amino acids.

V usage is TRBV2 and J usage is TRBJ2-2; the D is unclear. The CDR3 covers 15 residues. Germline CDR1 is SNHLY and CDR2 is FYNNEI. Trimming left V 4 bases short and J 4 bases short, with 13 bases between. CDR3 sequence reads: CASSGSTLRTGELFF. CDR3 in DNA: TGTGCCAGCAGTGGGTCGACCCTGCGCACCGGGGAGCTGTTTTTT.

This clonotype appeared a few times. This chain uses TRBV6-5 with TRBJ1-1; tentative D call: TRBD1 (5 bases). The germline CDR1 and CDR2 sequences are MNHEY and SVGAGI. The CDR3 totals 16 residues. The ends were cut back, 2 bases at V and 4 bases at J, with 17 bases in the middle. CDR3 region: CASSYGGLRVSTEAFF. The CDR3 DNA sequence: TGTGCCAGCAGTTACGGGGGTTTGAGGGTTTCCACTGAAGCTTTCTTT.

This clonotype was counted many times. V and J are TRBV6-2 or TRBV6-3 and TRBJ2-2; D might be TRBD2 (5 bases). There are 14 residues in the CDR3. Germline values: CDR1 MNHEY, CDR2 SVGEGT. Between the trimmed V and J ends, which lost 8 bases and 6 bases, there was a span of 16 bases. CDR3 sequence (DNA): TGTGCCAGCCGATACCTTGGGAGCTCCGGGGAGCTGTTTTTT. This translates into CASRYLGSSGELFF.

The chain joins TRBV10-2 to TRBJ2-1, with TRBD2 matching 8 bases. The germline CDR1 and CDR2 sequences are WSHSY and SAAADI. This CDR3 is built from 13 residues. V shed 6 bases, J shed 8 bases, and the junction held 6 bases outside the gene matches. The CDR3 sequence is CASRDSREDEQFF. The CDR3 DNA is TGCGCCAGCAGGGACTCGCGGGAGGATGAGCAGTTCTTC.

This clonotype was seen only a few times. The V gene is TRBV6-1, the J gene TRBJ2-2; 15 bases are shared with TRBD2. Germline trimming cut 6 bases from V and 7 bases from J; bases unmatched to any gene: 6. The CDR3 spans 16 residues. CDR1 is MNHNS, CDR2 SASEGT, per germline. The CDR3 nucleotides are TGTGCCAGCAGGCGGACTAGCGGGAGGGCTCGCGGGGAGCTGTTTTTT. Its protein product is CASRRTSGRARGELFF.

V gene TRBV7-8 combines with J gene TRBJ1-1; the D gene is possibly TRBD1 (5 bases). The germline CDR1 and CDR2 sequences are SGHVS and FQNEAQ. Trimming took off 5 bases at V and 0 bases at J, with 10 bases between the two ends. The CDR3 length is 14 residues. CDR3 coding DNA: TGTGCCAGCAGCGCCGACAGAATGAACACTGAAGCTTTCTTT. Amino acid sequence: CASSADRMNTEAFF.

This clonotype has just a few counts. The J gene is TRBJ2-1, the V gene TRBV29-1; 8 bases align to TRBD1. CDR3 length equals 15 residues. V was pared by 3 bases and J by 7 bases, with 11 bases of the junction left unmatched. Germline V gene data show CDR1 as SQVTM and CDR2 as ANQGSEA. CDR3 DNA: TGCAGCGTTGAGGGTCCAGGGGGCGGATCGAATGAGCAGTTCTTC. Translated, it gives CSVEGPGGGSNEQFF.

This clonotype occurred many times. The CDR3 sequence: CASSQTEDSNQPQHF. The CDR3 region has the DNA TGTGCCAGCAGTCAGACAGAAGATAGCAATCAGCCCCAGCATTTT. J is TRBJ1-5 and V is TRBV12-3 or TRBV12-4, with a tentative D call TRBD1 (5 bases). The CDR3 contains 15 residues. Trimming removed 5 bases at V and 0 bases at J, with 11 bases between.

V and J are TRBV5-6 and TRBJ2-5; 8 bases are shared with TRBD2. The CDR3 totals 16 residues. V trimming: 0 bases; J trimming: 4 bases; junction bases outside the gene matches: 8. In germline, CDR1 is SGHDT, CDR2 YYEEEE. The CDR3 is CASSLGPPGGRETQYF. CDR3 bases: TGTGCCAGCAGCTTGGGGCCTCCGGGGGGGCGAGAGACCCAGTACTTC.

This clonotype was seen a handful of times. The chain couples TRBV9 to TRBJ2-6, with a weak D call TRBD1 (6 bases). CDR1 and CDR2 from the germline V gene are SGDLS and YYNGEE. Deletions cut 0 bases from V and 4 bases from J, with 11 bases between. This CDR3 spans 16 amino acids. CDR3 amino acids: CASSVAPGTGANVLTF. CDR3 nucleotides: TGTGCCAGCAGCGTAGCTCCGGGGACAGGGGCCAACGTCCTGACTTTC.

This clonotype has only a few counts. The rearrangement links TRBV2 to TRBJ1-1, with D possibly being TRBD1 (6 bases). The V end lost 5 bases, the J end lost 4 bases, and 11 bases lay between the germline ends. The germline V gene has CDR1 SNHLY and CDR2 FYNNEI. The CDR3 runs 13 residues. The DNA of the CDR3 is TGTGCCAGCAGTCAACAGGGTCGCACTGAAGCTTTCTTT. Protein sequence: CASSQQGRTEAFF.

The sample holds many counts of this clonotype. DNA of the CDR3: TGCAGTGCTAGATTTAGCGCGAACACCGGGGAGCTGTTTTTT. The encoded protein is CSARFSANTGELFF. The chain is built from TRBV20-1 and TRBJ2-2; the D gene is possibly TRBD2 (5 bases). In germline, CDR1 is DFQATT, CDR2 SNEGSKA (reference sequence). This CDR3 comprises 14 residues. The V gene lost 2 bases and the J gene lost 0 bases, with 7 bases spanning the gap.

In this sample, this clonotype turned up a few times. This chain links TRBV20-1 with TRBJ1-2, with TRBD1 matching 7 bases. Germline V lookup: CDR1 DFQATT, CDR2 SNEGSKA (reference sequence). The CDR3 has 13 residues. J lost 2 bases, V lost 6 bases, and 6 bases had no gene match. The CDR3 protein is CSAPGGANYGYTF. CDR3 nucleotides: TGCAGTGCCCCAGGGGGAGCCAACTATGGCTACACCTTC.

CDR3 DNA: TGTGCCAGCTCTGGGGCGGGATACACAGATACGCAGTATTTT. Encoded protein: CASSGAGYTDTQYF. The chain is built from TRBV12-3 or TRBV12-4 and TRBJ2-3, with D perhaps TRBD2 (6 bases). CDR3 length equals 14 residues. V lost 8 bases and J 2 bases, leaving 14 bases between the germline ends.